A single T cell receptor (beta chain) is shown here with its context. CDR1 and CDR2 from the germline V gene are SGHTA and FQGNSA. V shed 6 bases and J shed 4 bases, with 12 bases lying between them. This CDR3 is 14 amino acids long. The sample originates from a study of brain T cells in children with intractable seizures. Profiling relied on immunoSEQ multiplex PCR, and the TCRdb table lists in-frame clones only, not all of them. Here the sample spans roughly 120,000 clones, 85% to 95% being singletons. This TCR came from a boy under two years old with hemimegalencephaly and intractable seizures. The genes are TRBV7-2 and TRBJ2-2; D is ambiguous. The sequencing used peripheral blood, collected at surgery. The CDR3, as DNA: TGTGCCAGCAGTCAGCTTTCCCCCACCGGGGAGCTGTTTTTT. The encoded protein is CASSQLSPTGELFF.